What follows are 25 T cell receptor beta chains derived from one specimen sequenced in a study of beta chain features in type 1 diabetes. Isolated RNA was reverse transcribed in full, so expressed TCRB transcripts were sequenced. Clones were read by immunoSEQ multiplex PCR, and TCRdb kept only the in-frame ones, dropping some. Of 600,000 or so clones listed, over 11% are singletons. Their antigens remain unidentified. Study results and limitations: Among all four CD4+ subsets, Type 1 diabetes patients had TCRB CDR3s that were moderately but significantly shorter.

The sequencing input was naive CD4+ T cells from blood. Receptors were obtained from a man aged 18 to 29 with type 1 diabetes.

This clone has more than one count but fewer than ten. V is TRBV25-1 and J is TRBJ2-1, with TRBD2 matching 8 bases. CDR3 length: 17 residues. V lost 3 bases and J lost 8; bases outside the gene matches: 15. Germline V gives CDR1 MGHDK, CDR2 SYGVNS. The CDR3 bases are TGTGCCAGCAGTGATCCCTTTAGGACGGGAGGGAGGGATGAGCAGTTCTTC. As protein: CASSDPFRTGGRDEQFF.

This clone was seen only a few times. The rearrangement links TRBV29-1 to TRBJ1-3; D gene uncertain. V dropped 7 bases and J dropped 3 bases, with 10 bases sitting between them. Germline CDR1 SQVTM, CDR2 ANQGSEA. There are 12 residues in the CDR3. DNA of the CDR3: TGCAGCGGTAGGGTTAGTGGAAACACCATATATTTT. The encoded protein is CSGRVSGNTIYF.

This clone has a handful of counts. V usage is TRBV30 and J usage is TRBJ1-1, with D unclear. CDR1 GTSNPN and CDR2 SVGIG come from the germline V gene (reference sequence). The CDR3 consists of 15 residues. Trimming shortened V by 0 bases and J by 5 bases, and 16 bases separated the two germline ends. The CDR3 region has the DNA TGTGCCTGGAGTGTACCCCATGGCTTCGGGACTGAAGCTTTCTTT. It specifies CAWSVPHGFGTEAFF.

This clone has more than one count but fewer than ten. V is TRBV7-2 and J is TRBJ2-7; 7 bases align to TRBD2. The CDR3 has 15 amino acids. V trimming: 4 bases; J trimming: 2 bases; junction bases outside the gene matches: 8. Germline CDR1 and CDR2: SGHTA and FQGNSA. The CDR3 sequence: CASSSPAGVTYEQYF. CDR3 sequence (DNA): TGTGCCAGCAGCTCCCCGGCGGGAGTAACCTACGAGCAGTACTTC.

A few counts support this clone. The chain uses TRBV2 and TRBJ2-7, with D unclear. CDR1 is SNHLY, CDR2 FYNNEI, per germline. This CDR3 has 13 residues. The V end was cut by 6 bases, the J end by 7 bases, with 16 bases between. The chain's CDR3 is CASRVGPLQEQYF. The CDR3 nucleotides read TGTGCCAGCAGGGTTGGACCCCTCCAAGAGCAGTACTTC.

The rearrangement links TRBV4-2 to TRBJ2-2; D may correspond to TRBD1 or TRBD2 (6 bases each). In germline, CDR1 is LGHNA, CDR2 YNFKEQ. V was trimmed by 0 bases and J by 4 bases, leaving 15 bases between them. The CDR3 contains 17 residues. The CDR3 region is CASSQDGGGGPTGELFF. Written as DNA, the CDR3 is TGTGCCAGCAGCCAAGATGGAGGTGGGGGGCCCACCGGGGAGCTGTTTTTT.

This clone was seen a few times. This rearrangement joins TRBV4-3 to TRBJ2-1; D ambiguous. CDR1 is LGHNA, CDR2 YSLEER, per germline. The CDR3 contains 17 residues. The germline V and J ends were trimmed by 0 bases and 0 bases, with 12 bases remaining between them. The CDR3 loop reads CASSQEVVSISYNEQFF. CDR3 in DNA: TGCGCCAGCAGCCAAGAGGTGGTCTCGATCTCCTACAATGAGCAGTTCTTC.

The chain uses TRBV18 and TRBJ1-1; D remains unclear. Trimming pared 4 bases from V and 3 bases from J, leaving 15 bases between. The CDR3 consists of 15 residues. In germline, CDR1 is KGHSH, CDR2 LQKENI. The CDR3 is CASSLVIGYDTEAFF. Written as DNA, the CDR3 is TGTGCCAGCTCACTCGTCATAGGATATGACACTGAAGCTTTCTTT.

The CDR3 coding sequence is TGTGCCAGCAGCCCAACCTCCAGGGTCTACGAGCAGTACTTC. Encoded protein: CASSPTSRVYEQYF. The V call is TRBV7-9, the J call TRBJ2-7; D is perhaps TRBD1 (5 bases). With 5 bases removed from V and 3 bases from J, the gap between germline ends came to 14 bases. Germline CDR1 and CDR2: SEHNR and FQNEAQ (reference sequence). The CDR3 is 14 residues long.

This clone has more than one count but fewer than ten. The V call is TRBV7-9, the J call TRBJ2-2, with D unclear. This CDR3 spans 14 amino acids. CDR1 and CDR2 from the germline V gene are SEHNR and FQNEAQ (reference sequence). Trimming cost V 4 bases and J 4 bases, with 10 bases left between them. The CDR3 spells CASSSPRSTGELFF. As DNA, the CDR3 is TGTGCCAGCAGCTCACCTAGGAGCACCGGGGAGCTGTTTTTT. The full variable domain, in which reference TRBV7-9 and TRBJ2-2 provide the parts outside the CDR3, is DTGVSQNPRHKITKRGQNVTFRCDPISEHNRLYWYRQTLGQGPEFLTYFQNEAQLEKSRLLSDRFSAERPKGSFSTLEIQRTEQGDSAMYLCASSSPRSTGELFFGEGSRLTVL.

In DNA, the CDR3 is TGTGCCAGCAGCTTTTCCAGGGGGAGAGAGACCCAGTACTTC. Encoded protein: CASSFSRGRETQYF. The rearrangement joins TRBV7-3 to TRBJ2-5, with 7 positions matching TRBD1. CDR3 size: 14 residues. V was pared by 3 bases and J by 4 bases, with 5 bases of the junction left unmatched. Germline V gene data show CDR1 as SGHTA and CDR2 as FQGTGA.

This clone has only one observation. The V call is TRBV30, the J call TRBJ2-3; D perhaps matches TRBD1 (5 bases). Trimming cost V 3 bases and J 1 base, with 8 bases left between them. Looked up from germline, CDR1 is GTSNPN and CDR2 is SVGIG (reference sequence). The CDR3 extends over 13 amino acids. The CDR3 DNA reads as TGTGCCTGGAGGGCACAGGGCACAGATACGCAGTATTTT. Encoded protein: CAWRAQGTDTQYF.

This clone was picked up a small number of times. V usage is TRBV5-4 and J usage is TRBJ1-1; D may be TRBD1 (5 bases). The germline V gene has CDR1 SGHNT and CDR2 YYREEE (reference sequence). With 4 bases removed from V and 11 bases from J, the gap between germline ends came to 18 bases. This CDR3 is built from 13 residues. CDR3 residues: CASSLRDGPGAFF. CDR3 bases: TGTGCCAGCAGCCTGCGGGACGGACCAGGGGCTTTCTTT.

The CDR3 here is CASSLRREHYEQYF. The CDR3 coding sequence is TGCGCCAGCAGCTTGCGAAGAGAGCACTACGAGCAGTACTTC. J is TRBJ2-7 and V is TRBV5-1, with D hard to call. Trimming pared 1 base from V and 3 bases from J, leaving 11 bases between. Germline CDR1 is SGHRS and CDR2 is YFSETQ. The CDR3 has 14 amino acids.

In this sample, this clone turned up once. The CDR3 region is CASSRQEDGRSEQYF. The CDR3 DNA sequence: TGTGCCAGCAGTCGCCAGGAGGATGGGAGGAGCGAGCAGTACTTC. The rearrangement links TRBV6-5 to TRBJ2-7, with a possible D match to TRBD2 (6 bases). The CDR3 spans 15 residues. Between the trimmed V and J ends, which lost 5 bases and 6 bases, there was a span of 20 bases. The germline V gene encodes CDR1 MNHEY and CDR2 SVGAGI.

The sample holds a few counts of this clone. This chain connects TRBV5-8 to TRBJ2-5; D tentatively reads TRBD1 or TRBD2 (5 bases each). V shed 2 bases and J shed 1 base, with 9 bases lying between them. The germline V gene has CDR1 SGHTS and CDR2 YDEGEE. The CDR3 sequence is 14 residues long. The CDR3: CASSLRGLQETQYF. The CDR3 DNA reads as TGTGCCAGCAGCTTACGGGGCCTCCAAGAGACCCAGTACTTC.

The J gene is TRBJ1-4, the V gene TRBV27; D remains ambiguous. Trimming shortened V by 1 base and J by 0 bases, and 15 bases separated the two germline ends. Germline V CDR1 and CDR2: MNHEY, SMNVEV (reference sequence). The CDR3 contains 18 residues. The CDR3 DNA sequence: TGTGCCAGCAGTTTATTGGGCGGAAGATATGCAACTAATGAAAAACTGTTTTTT. Translated, it gives CASSLLGGRYATNEKLFF.

The rearrangement links TRBV5-1 to TRBJ2-7; D possibly corresponds to TRBD1 (5 bases). CDR1 SGHRS and CDR2 YFSETQ come from the germline V gene. Trimming left V 0 bases short and J 6 bases short, with 13 bases between. The CDR3 contains 14 residues. The CDR3 DNA follows: TGCGCCAGCAGCTTGGGTGAGTGGGGCGGCGAGCAGTACTTC. Residues: CASSLGEWGGEQYF.

The rearrangement uses TRBV4-3 and TRBJ2-1, with D tentatively TRBD2 (6 bases). The CDR3 contains 15 residues. CDR1 is LGHNA, CDR2 YSLEER, per germline. The ends were cut back, 1 base at V and 5 bases at J, with 12 bases in the middle. The CDR3, as DNA: TGCGCCAGCAGCCAAGCGGGACTGGGGGACAATGAGCAGTTCTTC. Its protein product is CASSQAGLGDNEQFF.

This clone came up a few times. The V gene is TRBV28, the J gene TRBJ1-1, with D possibly being TRBD1 (6 bases). From germline, CDR1 is MDHEN and CDR2 SYDVKM. V lost 4 bases, J lost 4 bases, and 10 bases lay in between. The CDR3 has 13 amino acids. The CDR3 coding sequence is TGTGCCAGCAGTTGGGACACCCCCACTGAAGCTTTCTTT. Translated: CASSWDTPTEAFF.

This clone was seen only a few times. Distinct nucleotide sequences in the sample also encode this CDR3. The J gene is TRBJ2-7, the V gene TRBV30; D is undetermined. Germline V gives CDR1 GTSNPN, CDR2 SVGIG (reference sequence). Trimming stripped 0 bases from V and 5 bases from J, with 5 bases between. The CDR3 length is 11 residues. CDR3 sequence: CAWSVAHEQYF. The CDR3 DNA sequence: TGTGCCTGGAGTGTTGCCCACGAGCAGTACTTC.

The chain is built from TRBV18 and TRBJ2-3; possible D gene TRBD1, 5 bases. CDR3 length: 17 amino acids. The V and J ends lost 3 bases and 0 bases respectively, with 16 bases between them. Germline V gene lookup returns CDR1 KGHSH and CDR2 LQKENI. CDR3 amino acids: CASSPNIGQISTDTQYF. DNA for the CDR3: TGTGCCAGCTCACCGAACATAGGACAAATAAGCACAGATACGCAGTATTTT.

In this sample, this clone turned up a few times. The CDR3, as DNA: TGTGCCTGGACGTCTAGCGGGAGGGCCAGGCAGTTCTTC. Amino acid sequence: CAWTSSGRARQFF. The chain employs TRBV30 and TRBJ2-1; 12 bases align to TRBD2. Trimming at V came to 4 bases and at J to 12 bases, leaving 7 bases not matched to a gene. The length of the CDR3 is 13 residues. Germline CDR1 GTSNPN, CDR2 SVGIG (reference sequence). The full variable domain, with the rest looked up from reference TRBV30 and TRBJ2-1, is SQTIHQWPATLVQPVGSPLSLECTVEGTSNPNLYWYRQAAGRGLQLLFYSVGIGQISSEVPQNLSASRPQDRQFILSSKKLLLSDSGFYLCAWTSSGRARQFFGPGTRLTVL.

Only a few counts were recorded for this clone. This CDR3 reads CASSQIALAKNIQYF. The DNA for the CDR3 is TGTGCCAGCAGCCAAATAGCTTTAGCCAAAAACATTCAGTACTTC. V usage is TRBV14 and J usage is TRBJ2-4; D is unclear. V was cut by 2 bases and J by 0 bases, with 8 bases left in between. Germline V CDR1 and CDR2: SGHDN, FVKESK. The CDR3 spans 15 residues.

The chain has TRBV29-1 and TRBJ1-2; tentative D call: TRBD1 (6 bases). The CDR3 has 11 residues. Germline loops: CDR1 SQVTM, CDR2 ANQGSEA. The V end was cut by 7 bases, the J end by 6 bases, with 12 bases between. CDR3 bases: TGCAGCGCCGGGGACACTAATGGCTACACCTTC. Translated, it gives CSAGDTNGYTF.